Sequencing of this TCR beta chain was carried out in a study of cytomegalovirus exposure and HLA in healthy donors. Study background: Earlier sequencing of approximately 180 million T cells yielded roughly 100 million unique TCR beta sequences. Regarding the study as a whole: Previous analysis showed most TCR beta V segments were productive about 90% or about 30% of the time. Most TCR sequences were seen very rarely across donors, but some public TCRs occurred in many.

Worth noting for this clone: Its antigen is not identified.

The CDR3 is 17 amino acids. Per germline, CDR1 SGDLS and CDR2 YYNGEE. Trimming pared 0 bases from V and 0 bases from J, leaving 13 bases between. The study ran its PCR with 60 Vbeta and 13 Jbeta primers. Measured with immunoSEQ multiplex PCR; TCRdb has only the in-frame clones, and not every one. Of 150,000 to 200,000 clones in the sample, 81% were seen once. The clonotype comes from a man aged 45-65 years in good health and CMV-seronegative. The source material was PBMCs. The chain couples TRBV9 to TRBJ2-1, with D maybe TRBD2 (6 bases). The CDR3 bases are TGTGCCAGCAGCGTAGCGGGAGCGCCGAGCTCCTACAATGAGCAGTTCTTC. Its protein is CASSVAGAPSSYNEQFF.